The 32 T cell receptor beta chains reported below all come from one sample, sequenced in a study of blood T cell repertoires in COVID-19. Repertoires were generated with immunoSEQ multiplex PCR, while TCRdb's copy carries only in-frame clones and drops some. The sample holds over 85,000 clones, 85% seen once. The sample taken for sequencing was peripheral blood. The receptor source for this set is a man at least 80 years old with acute or convalescent COVID-19.

The gene calls are TRBV9 and TRBJ2-5; no clear D. Looked up from germline, CDR1 is SGDLS and CDR2 is YYNGEE. V was trimmed by 4 bases and J by 2 bases, leaving 12 bases between them. The CDR3 has 14 amino acids. This CDR3 reads CASSPGPTQETQYF. The CDR3 DNA is TGTGCCAGCAGCCCAGGCCCTACACAAGAGACCCAGTACTTC. Using reference TRBV9 and TRBJ2-5 for the parts outside the CDR3, the full variable domain is DSGVTQTPKHLITATGQRVTLRCSPRSGDLSVYWYQQSLDQGLQFLIQYYNGEERAKGNILERFSAQQFPDLHSELNLSSLELGDSALYFCASSPGPTQETQYFGPGTRLLVL.

The V gene is TRBV5-1, the J gene TRBJ2-3, with a tentative D call TRBD2 (6 bases). The germline CDR1 and CDR2 sequences are SGHRS and YFSETQ. V lost 4 bases, J lost 0 bases, and 15 bases lay in between. This CDR3 region has 16 residues. This CDR3 reads CASSGLQGLSTDTQYF. CDR3 sequence (DNA): TGCGCCAGCAGCGGCCTTCAGGGACTGAGCACAGATACGCAGTATTTT.

This rearrangement joins TRBV3-1 (or the pseudogene TRBV3-2) to TRBJ1-2; 10 positions match TRBD1. After removal of 4 bases from V and 7 bases from J, the junction contained 3 bases not matched to a gene. The CDR3 runs to 13 residues. Germline lookup yields CDR1 LGHDT and CDR2 YNNKEL (reference sequence). The CDR3: CASSPTGGSGYTF. The CDR3 region has the DNA TGTGCCAGCAGCCCGACAGGGGGCAGTGGCTACACCTTC.

A few counts support this clone. This chain uses TRBV10-3 with TRBJ2-7; 7 bases align to TRBD1. The CDR3 consists of 14 residues. V lost 3 bases to trimming and J lost 3 bases; unmatched junction nucleotides: 5. CDR1 ENHRY and CDR2 SYGVKD come from the germline V gene. Here the CDR3 reads CAISDHQGVYEQYF. The CDR3 coding sequence is TGTGCCATCAGTGATCACCAGGGGGTCTACGAGCAGTACTTC.

The chain carries TRBV29-1 and TRBJ2-4; 7 nucleotides match TRBD2. CDR1 is SQVTM, CDR2 ANQGSEA, per germline. The CDR3 totals 14 residues. V lost 5 bases and J lost 0; bases outside the gene matches: 4. CDR3: CSVRGELAKNIQYF. CDR3 DNA sequence: TGCAGCGTTCGGGGGGAACTAGCCAAAAACATTCAGTACTTC. Filled out from reference TRBV29-1 and TRBJ2-4, the complete variable domain reads SAVISQKPSRDICQRGTSLTIQCQVDSQVTMMFWYRQQPGQSLTLIATANQGSEATYESGFVIDKFPISRPNLTFSTLTVSNMSPEDSSIYLCSVRGELAKNIQYFGAGTRLSVL.

The V gene is TRBV6-5, the J gene TRBJ1-5; TRBD1 agrees at 11 bases. J was trimmed by 0 bases and V by 6 bases; bases with no gene match: 1. Germline CDR1 reads MNHEY; CDR2 reads SVGAGI. This CDR3 spans 15 amino acids. CDR3 amino acids: CASRGTGGSNQPQHF. Here the CDR3 DNA reads TGTGCCAGCAGGGGGACAGGGGGTAGCAATCAGCCCCAGCATTTT.

The J gene is TRBJ2-7, the V gene TRBV19, with 10 positions matching TRBD1. Looked up from germline, CDR1 is LNHDA and CDR2 is SQIVND (reference sequence). This CDR3 region has 15 residues. V dropped 5 bases and J dropped 4; count of bases not matched to a gene: 8. The CDR3: CASSAPGQGRYEQYF. The CDR3 DNA is TGTGCCAGTAGTGCACCGGGACAGGGGAGGTACGAGCAGTACTTC.

The chain employs TRBV18 and TRBJ2-3, with D maybe TRBD2 (6 bases). The CDR3 has 13 amino acids. V was shortened by 3 bases and J by 11 bases, with 15 bases between the two germline ends. Germline V gene sequence: CDR1 KGHSH, CDR2 LQKENI. Here the CDR3 reads CASSPPSLAQQYF. In nucleotides, the CDR3 is TGTGCCAGCTCACCCCCTTCGCTAGCGCAGCAGTATTTT.

CDR3 nucleotide sequence: TGTGCCAGCAATATCCGGACTAGCGCACTCACAGATACGCAGTATTTT. Translating gives CASNIRTSALTDTQYF. V and J are TRBV5-6 and TRBJ2-3, with TRBD2 matching 9 bases. The V and J ends lost 6 bases and 2 bases, in that order; junction bases with no gene match: 10. Germline V lookup: CDR1 SGHDT, CDR2 YYEEEE. The CDR3 spans 16 residues.

J is TRBJ2-3 and V is TRBV9; TRBD2 matches 7 bases. There are 16 residues in the CDR3. V gave up 4 bases and J gave up 2 bases; unmatched junction bases: 10. In germline, CDR1 is SGDLS, CDR2 YYNGEE. Here the CDR3 reads CASSPLTGTITDTQYF. CDR3 nucleotides: TGTGCCAGCAGCCCCCTCACCGGGACTATCACAGATACGCAGTATTTT.

The V call is TRBV7-3, the J call TRBJ2-5; 9 bases align to TRBD2. This CDR3 has 15 residues. V lost 5 bases, J lost 6 bases, and 10 bases stayed unmatched. Per germline, CDR1 SGHTA and CDR2 FQGTGA. This CDR3 is CASSQTSGLAQTQYF. The CDR3 coding sequence is TGTGCCAGCAGCCAGACTAGCGGCCTCGCTCAGACCCAGTACTTC.

The rearrangement joins TRBV24-1 to TRBJ2-3, with TRBD2 identical over 10 bases. V gave up 4 bases and J gave up 3 bases; unmatched junction bases: 6. CDR1 is KGHDR and CDR2 is SFDVKD in the germline V gene. This CDR3 has 16 amino acids. CDR3 in DNA: TGTGCCACCAGTGACTTAGGACTAGCGGAAACAGATACGCAGTATTTT. Protein sequence: CATSDLGLAETDTQYF.

The rearrangement uses TRBV11-3 and TRBJ2-1, with 13 bases fitting TRBD2. With V trimmed by 0 bases and J by 7 bases, 6 bases remained unmatched. Germline lookup yields CDR1 SGHNT and CDR2 YENEEA. The CDR3 is made up of 17 amino acids. CDR3 protein: CASSLDPGLAGKNEQFF. The CDR3 DNA reads TGTGCCAGCAGCTTAGATCCGGGACTAGCGGGGAAAAATGAGCAGTTCTTC.

V gene TRBV19 combines with J gene TRBJ1-1; 8 nucleotides line up with TRBD1. The germline V gene encodes CDR1 LNHDA and CDR2 SQIVND (reference sequence). The CDR3 is 14 amino acids. V shed 5 bases, J shed 1 base, and the junction held 3 bases outside the gene matches. DNA of the CDR3: TGTGCCAGTAGTCCAGGGGGCTCGAACACTGAAGCTTTCTTT. Translated: CASSPGGSNTEAFF.

The V call is TRBV4-1, the J call TRBJ1-1, with unresolved D. Germline CDR1 reads MGHRA; CDR2 reads YSYEKL. This CDR3 has 13 amino acids. Between the trimmed V and J ends, which lost 4 bases and 6 bases, there was a span of 12 bases. The DNA for the CDR3 is TGCGCCAGCAGCCCAGGCCCTTGGGCTGAAGCTTTCTTT. It translates to CASSPGPWAEAFF.

The chain carries TRBV4-1 and TRBJ1-2; no reliable D call. Looked up from germline, CDR1 is MGHRA and CDR2 is YSYEKL. The CDR3 consists of 13 residues. V was shortened by 8 bases and J by 4 bases, with 14 bases between the two germline ends. The CDR3 reads CASRPAQSYGYTF. CDR3 bases: TGCGCCAGCCGCCCGGCACAGTCCTATGGCTACACCTTC.

The rearrangement uses TRBV11-2 and TRBJ1-6; 9 nucleotides agree with TRBD1. The CDR3 covers 18 residues. The ends lost 5 bases at V and 0 bases at J; junction bases unmatched: 8. Germline V CDR1 and CDR2: SGHAT, FQNNGV. The CDR3 nucleotides read TGTGCCAGCAGCCCCCGGACAGGGGTTTTCTCCTATAATTCACCCCTCCACTTT. Translated: CASSPRTGVFSYNSPLHF.

The chain recombines TRBV21-1 with TRBJ1-2. TRBV21-1 is marked as a pseudogene. The CDR3 covers 14 residues. CDR3 in amino acids: CASSKAELGYGYTF. In nucleotides, the CDR3 is TGTGCCAGCAGCAAAGCTGAGCTAGGCTATGGCTACACCTTC.

The chain links TRBV3-1 (or the pseudogene TRBV3-2) to TRBJ2-5, with 13 nucleotides matching TRBD2. Germline CDR1 and CDR2: LGHDT and YNNKEL (reference sequence). CDR3 length: 16 residues. Trimming at V came to 1 base and at J to 5 bases, leaving 4 bases not matched to a gene. The CDR3: CASSQVRLAGGETQYF. The CDR3 DNA reads as TGTGCCAGCAGCCAAGTACGACTAGCGGGGGGTGAGACCCAGTACTTC.

Here the CDR3 DNA reads TGTGCCAGCAGTCGAACAGGGGGCTTAAATCAGCCCCAGCATTTT. This sequence encodes CASSRTGGLNQPQHF. The V gene is TRBV27, the J gene TRBJ1-5, with 9 bases lining up with TRBD1. V lost 5 bases to trimming and J lost 4 bases; unmatched junction nucleotides: 6. CDR1 and CDR2 from the germline V gene are MNHEY and SMNVEV (reference sequence). CDR3 length: 15 residues.

The chain has TRBV10-3 and TRBJ2-3; 10 bases are shared with TRBD2. CDR3 size: 16 residues. After removal of 4 bases from V and 4 bases from J, the junction contained 8 bases not matched to a gene. CDR1 and CDR2 from the germline V gene are ENHRY and SYGVKD. This CDR3 reads CAISAGLAQGADTQYF. CDR3 DNA: TGTGCCATCAGTGCGGGACTAGCGCAAGGGGCAGATACGCAGTATTTT.

The chain links TRBV7-9 to TRBJ2-7; TRBD1 matches at 7 bases. The J segment lost 0 bases and the V segment lost 5 bases, leaving 4 bases of the junction unmatched. CDR1 SEHNR and CDR2 FQNEAQ come from the germline V gene (reference sequence). This CDR3 has 14 residues. The CDR3 sequence is CASSLGTDSYEQYF. DNA for the CDR3: TGTGCCAGCAGCCTAGGGACAGACTCCTACGAGCAGTACTTC.

This chain connects TRBV28 to TRBJ1-2; D might be TRBD1 (6 bases). Germline V gene sequence: CDR1 MDHEN, CDR2 SYDVKM. V gave up 4 bases and J gave up 1 base, with 22 bases separating them. This CDR3 has 18 residues. CDR3 sequence reads: CASSSIAGDVRGNYGYTF. In DNA form, the CDR3 reads TGTGCCAGCAGTTCCATTGCAGGGGATGTTCGGGGTAACTATGGCTACACCTTC.

The chain carries TRBV7-6 and TRBJ2-7; the match to TRBD2 covers 7 bases. Trimming removed 5 bases from V and 3 bases from J; junction bases left unmatched: 22. There are 19 residues in the CDR3. In germline, CDR1 is SGHVS, CDR2 FNYEAQ. The CDR3 is CASSPRHTGGRTLNYEQYF. The CDR3 DNA sequence: TGTGCCAGCAGCCCACGACATACGGGGGGAAGGACTCTTAACTACGAGCAGTACTTC. The variable domain in full, completed from reference TRBV7-6 and TRBJ2-7, reads GAGVSQSPRYKVTKRGQDVALRCDPISGHVSLYWYRQALGQGPEFLTYFNYEAQQDKSGLPNDRFSAERPEGSISTLTIQRTEQRDSAMYRCASSPRHTGGRTLNYEQYFGPGTRLTVT.

The rearrangement joins TRBV7-8 to TRBJ2-1, with a possible D match to TRBD2 (6 bases). The germline V gene encodes CDR1 SGHVS and CDR2 FQNEAQ. Trimming took off 5 bases at V and 1 base at J, with 27 bases between the two ends. The CDR3 has 20 residues. The CDR3 sequence: CASSHKLPRLGGGSYNEQFF. CDR3 coding DNA: TGTGCCAGCAGCCACAAGCTCCCACGGCTCGGAGGAGGGTCCTACAATGAGCAGTTCTTC.

The chain combines TRBV6-5 with TRBJ1-5; D perhaps matches TRBD1 (6 bases). The length of the CDR3 is 13 residues. Trimming shortened V by 5 bases and J by 6 bases, and 11 bases separated the two germline ends. CDR1 and CDR2 from the germline V gene are MNHEY and SVGAGI. The CDR3 sequence is CASSRTGFQPQHF. The CDR3 DNA follows: TGTGCCAGCAGTCGAACAGGGTTTCAGCCCCAGCATTTT.

This clone was counted a few times. The chain links TRBV29-1 to TRBJ1-2; no clear D. The germline CDR1 and CDR2 sequences are SQVTM and ANQGSEA. This CDR3 region has 12 residues. Trimming left V 4 bases short and J 4 bases short, with 10 bases between. Here the CDR3 reads CSVGGRRYGYTF. The CDR3 DNA sequence: TGCAGCGTTGGTGGCAGGCGCTATGGCTACACCTTC.

V usage is TRBV27 and J usage is TRBJ1-2; TRBD1 agrees at 8 bases. CDR1 is MNHEY and CDR2 is SMNVEV in the germline V gene (reference sequence). The CDR3 contains 14 residues. J gave up 8 bases and V 4 bases, and 9 bases lay outside the gene matches. For the CDR3, the DNA is TGTGCCAGCAGTTCACCAGGGGGCGCGGGGGGCTACACCTTC. Protein sequence: CASSSPGGAGGYTF.

The CDR3 coding sequence is TGTGCCAGCAGCGACGGGGTGCCCTCTGGAAACACCATATATTTT. It encodes CASSDGVPSGNTIYF. J is TRBJ1-3 and V is TRBV12-1. TRBV12-1 is reported as a pseudogene. The CDR3 spans 15 residues.

This chain joins TRBV19 and TRBJ2-3; D is possibly TRBD2 (6 bases). Trimming cost V 3 bases and J 6 bases, with 7 bases left between them. Looked up from germline, CDR1 is LNHDA and CDR2 is SQIVND (reference sequence). The CDR3 sequence is 12 residues long. The chain's CDR3 is CASSMTRDTQYF. The CDR3 DNA follows: TGTGCCAGTAGTATGACTAGGGATACGCAGTATTTT.

The chain combines TRBV19 with TRBJ2-5; no clear D gene. V was pared by 0 bases and J by 3 bases, with 2 bases between. CDR1 and CDR2 (germline): LNHDA, SQIVND (reference sequence). The CDR3 consists of 12 residues. The CDR3: CASSIDKETQYF. CDR3 in DNA: TGTGCCAGTAGTATAGACAAAGAGACCCAGTACTTC.

CDR3 coding DNA: TGTGCCATCAGCAGTAGGACAGATTCCTACGAGCAGTACTTC. Translation gives CAISSRTDSYEQYF. The chain carries TRBV10-3 and TRBJ2-7; D perhaps matches TRBD1 (6 bases). The CDR3 is 14 residues long. Germline V lookup: CDR1 ENHRY, CDR2 SYGVKD. V lost 6 bases and J lost 1, with 13 bases in between.